Below are 22 T cell receptor beta chains sequenced from a single sample in a study of patients and donors after allogeneic stem cell transplantation. TCRdb independently ran MiXCR on the RT-PCR reads; one entry per CDR3 protein. The sample shows about 110,000 distinct CDR3 sequences, around 36% of them seen only once. The sample was blood, either unsorted or a sorted T cell fraction (not recorded which). The source is a human donor who was either an allogeneic HSCT recipient or a stem cell or donor lymphocyte infusion donor (not recorded which). It is not recorded whose cells these are; they may come from a transplant donor.

Many counts were recorded for this clonotype. This chain links TRBV29-1 with TRBJ1-1, with D tentatively TRBD1 (6 bases). The CDR3 runs 12 residues. Trimming took 7 bases from V and 1 from J, leaving 10 bases between them. Germline-derived CDR1 and CDR2 are SQVTM and ANQGSEA. CDR3 in DNA: TGCAGCGGTGGACAGAGGAACACTGAAGCTTTCTTT. Its protein product is CSGGQRNTEAFF.

This clonotype has more than one count but fewer than ten. The genes are TRBV5-1 and TRBJ2-5; D tentatively fits TRBD1 or TRBD2 (5 bases each). V was trimmed by 2 bases and J by 3 bases, leaving 8 bases between them. The CDR3 covers 13 residues. Per the germline V gene, CDR1 is SGHRS and CDR2 is YFSETQ. DNA of the CDR3: TGCGCCAGCAGCTTAATGGGGGAAGAGACCCAGTACTTC. This encodes CASSLMGEETQYF.

J is TRBJ2-7 and V is TRBV2; 7 bases agree with TRBD2. Germline V gene data show CDR1 as SNHLY and CDR2 as FYNNEI. The V gene end was trimmed by 6 bases and the J gene end by 0 bases; junction bases not matched to a gene: 8. The CDR3 totals 15 residues. The CDR3 sequence is CASRPTSANSYEQYF. The CDR3 coding sequence is TGTGCCAGCAGACCTACTAGCGCCAACTCCTACGAGCAGTACTTC.

This clonotype occurred a few times. The J gene is TRBJ1-4, the V gene TRBV3-1; 12 positions match TRBD1. The CDR3 is 16 amino acids. V lost 3 bases, J lost 10 bases, and 9 bases stayed unmatched. CDR1 is LGHDT, CDR2 YNNKEL, per germline (reference sequence). The CDR3 reads CASSQGQGALYGKLFF. In nucleotides, the CDR3 is TGTGCCAGCAGCCAGGGACAGGGGGCGCTATACGGAAAACTGTTTTTT.

This clonotype was seen only a few times. The chain links TRBV7-3 to TRBJ1-4; a weak D match, TRBD1 (5 bases). The V end was cut by 5 bases, the J end by 5 bases, with 15 bases between. Germline values: CDR1 SGHTA, CDR2 FQGTGA. CDR3 length equals 15 residues. The CDR3, as DNA: TGTGCCAGCAGCCTAAACGGGACCCCCAATGAAAAACTGTTTTTT. This sequence encodes CASSLNGTPNEKLFF.

This clonotype has only a few counts. This sequence joins TRBV27 and TRBJ2-3; D unclear. Germline CDR1 MNHEY, CDR2 SMNVEV (reference sequence). The CDR3 runs to 12 residues. The V end lost 5 bases, the J end lost 2 bases, and 5 bases lay between the germline ends. CDR3 sequence: CASSQNTDTQYF. As DNA, the CDR3 is TGTGCCAGCAGTCAAAACACAGATACGCAGTATTTT.

The chain is built from TRBV2 and TRBJ2-1; 8 positions match TRBD2. J lost 4 bases, V lost 6 bases, and 14 bases had no gene match. CDR3 length equals 17 residues. Germline V CDR1 and CDR2: SNHLY, FYNNEI. CDR3 nucleotide sequence: TGTGCCAGCAGGGGGAGGGAAGCGGGAGATGGTTACAATGAGCAGTTCTTC. Its protein product is CASRGREAGDGYNEQFF.

The chain employs TRBV9 and TRBJ1-5, with D unresolved. This CDR3 has 15 amino acids. V lost 4 bases to trimming and J lost 5 bases, with 16 bases between them. The germline V gene has CDR1 SGDLS and CDR2 YYNGEE. CDR3 residues: CASSPEPGGYQPQHF. DNA for the CDR3: TGTGCCAGCAGCCCAGAGCCCGGAGGGTATCAGCCCCAGCATTTT.

The chain is built from TRBV6-6 and TRBJ2-1; 9 nucleotides agree with TRBD2. J was trimmed by 9 bases and V by 0 bases; bases with no gene match: 12. CDR1 is MNHNY, CDR2 SVGAGI, per germline (reference sequence). The CDR3 sequence is 17 residues long. Written as DNA, the CDR3 is TGTGCCAGCAGTTACTCGATCGGAGGTAGCGGGAGAGGTGAGCAGTTCTTC. Residues: CASSYSIGGSGRGEQFF.

The chain couples TRBV7-9 to TRBJ2-5; D uncertain. The V end was cut by 1 base, the J end by 7 bases, with 4 bases between. CDR3 length equals 11 residues. Germline-derived CDR1 and CDR2 are SEHNR and FQNEAQ (reference sequence). The CDR3 protein is CASSLERTQYF. The CDR3 DNA reads TGTGCCAGCAGCTTAGAACGGACCCAGTACTTC.

The chain is built from TRBV19 and TRBJ1-1; TRBD1 might be the D (5 bases). Trimming took 4 bases from V and 2 from J, leaving 11 bases between them. This CDR3 is 14 amino acids long. Germline V CDR1 and CDR2: LNHDA, SQIVND (reference sequence). CDR3 nucleotide sequence: TGTGCCAGTAGTACGACAGCACTCAACACTGAAGCTTTCTTT. Amino acid sequence: CASSTTALNTEAFF.

V and J are TRBV7-2 and TRBJ1-4; TRBD1 might be the D (5 bases). This CDR3 is 15 amino acids long. The V gene's germline CDR1 is SGHTA and CDR2 FQGNSA. Trimming cost V 5 bases and J 7 bases, with 17 bases left between them. In nucleotides, the CDR3 is TGTGCCAGCAGCCACGCGGGGGTGAGAAGTGAAAAACTGTTTTTT. Amino acid sequence: CASSHAGVRSEKLFF.

This clonotype was observed a few times. The chain has TRBV7-9 and TRBJ1-3; D not resolved. The germline V gene has CDR1 SEHNR and CDR2 FQNEAQ (reference sequence). The CDR3 totals 14 residues. CDR3 DNA: TGTTCCCAGGACGAGTGGGGCTCTGGAAACACCATATATTTT. This encodes CSQDEWGSGNTIYF. Based on the CDR3 plus reference TRBV7-9 and TRBJ1-3, the full variable domain is DTGVSQNPRHKITKRGQNVTFRCDPISEHNRLYWYRQTLGQGPEFLTYFQNEAQLEKSRLLSDRFSAERPKGSFSTLEIQRTEQGDSAMYLCSQDEWGSGNTIYFGEGSWLTVV.

This clonotype was seen more than once but under ten times. The J gene is TRBJ2-4, the V gene TRBV5-6, with D possibly being TRBD1 or TRBD2 (5 bases each). The germline V gene encodes CDR1 SGHDT and CDR2 YYEEEE. This CDR3 spans 17 amino acids. V dropped 2 bases and J dropped 7 bases, with 22 bases sitting between them. The CDR3 reads CASSLLGTAWGRNIQYF. The CDR3 bases are TGTGCCAGCAGCTTACTCGGGACGGCGTGGGGTAGGAACATTCAGTACTTC.

This rearrangement joins TRBV28 to TRBJ2-4; 8 bases align to TRBD2. This CDR3 is built from 15 residues. V lost 7 bases, J lost 7 bases, and 12 bases stayed unmatched. Germline loops: CDR1 MDHEN, CDR2 SYDVKM. CDR3 in amino acids: CASTPREGWENIQYF. In DNA, the CDR3 is TGTGCCAGCACCCCTCGGGAGGGATGGGAGAACATTCAGTACTTC. Full variable domain (outside the CDR3, taken from reference TRBV28 and TRBJ2-4): DVKVTQSSRYLVKRTGEKVFLECVQDMDHENMFWYRQDPGLGLRLIYFSYDVKMKEKGDIPEGYSVSREKKERFSLILESASTNQTSMYLCASTPREGWENIQYFGAGTRLSVL.

A few counts support this clonotype. The J gene is TRBJ2-1, the V gene TRBV5-6, with 10 bases identical to TRBD1. CDR1 SGHDT and CDR2 YYEEEE come from the germline V gene. With V trimmed by 4 bases and J by 2 bases, 6 bases remained unmatched. CDR3 length: 16 residues. The CDR3 sequence is CASSIDRGRTYNEQFF. The CDR3 bases are TGTGCCAGCAGCATAGACAGGGGGCGAACCTACAATGAGCAGTTCTTC.

This clonotype was seen a handful of times. This rearrangement joins TRBV10-3 to TRBJ1-1; the match to TRBD1 covers 7 bases. The CDR3 runs 14 residues. Germline V gene lookup returns CDR1 ENHRY and CDR2 SYGVKD. The V and J ends lost 5 bases and 5 bases, in that order; junction bases with no gene match: 8. CDR3 nucleotide sequence: TGTGCCATCAGTCTGGGACAGTCAAGGACTGAAGCTTTCTTT. Its translation is CAISLGQSRTEAFF.

The CDR3 sequence: CASARTFSTYEQYF. CDR3 coding DNA: TGTGCCAGTGCTCGGACATTCTCCACCTACGAGCAGTACTTC. The chain employs TRBV2 and TRBJ2-7, with D possibly TRBD1 on 5 matching bases. The CDR3 totals 14 residues. The V gene lost 9 bases and the J gene lost 2 bases, with 17 bases spanning the gap. CDR1 SNHLY and CDR2 FYNNEI come from the germline V gene.

The rearrangement joins TRBV7-2 to TRBJ2-1; TRBD2 matches at 10 bases. The V and J ends lost 1 base and 0 bases, in that order; junction bases with no gene match: 3. Per germline, CDR1 SGHTA and CDR2 FQGNSA. This CDR3 region has 17 residues. CDR3 nucleotides: TGTGCCAGCAGCTTAGTGGCTAGCGGGAGCTCCTACAATGAGCAGTTCTTC. The encoded protein is CASSLVASGSSYNEQFF.

The chain carries TRBV20-1 and TRBJ1-1; 7 positions agree with TRBD1. V was pared by 1 base and J by 10 bases, with 12 bases of the junction left unmatched. The CDR3 is 14 residues long. The germline V gene has CDR1 DFQATT and CDR2 SNEGSKA (reference sequence). DNA of the CDR3: TGCAGTGCTAGAGCTGGACAGGCGCTGGTTGGAGCTTTCTTT. Amino acid sequence: CSARAGQALVGAFF.

The rearrangement links TRBV20-1 to TRBJ2-1; weak D call: TRBD1 (6 bases). The germline gives CDR1 DFQATT, CDR2 SNEGSKA (reference sequence). The CDR3 spans 17 residues. V was trimmed by 0 bases and J by 0 bases, leaving 15 bases between them. The CDR3 DNA follows: TGCAGTGCTAGAGAGGACAGTTACCACCTCTCCTACAATGAGCAGTTCTTC. Amino acids: CSAREDSYHLSYNEQFF.

V is TRBV7-9 and J is TRBJ2-2; unclear D gene. CDR1 SEHNR and CDR2 FQNEAQ come from the germline V gene (reference sequence). The CDR3 runs 14 residues. V was trimmed by 5 bases and J by 2 bases, leaving 9 bases between them. The CDR3, as DNA: TGTGCCAGCAGCCTCCCCACAAACACCGGGGAGCTGTTTTTT. Its protein product is CASSLPTNTGELFF.